This T cell receptor beta chain was recovered during a study of T cells after posttransplantation cyclophosphamide. Study results and limitations: Donor-recipient repertoire similarity was low at 1-2 months, rising over year one. Skin or GI-infiltrating T cells shared few TRB sequences with blood. Recipient CMV seropositivity and CMV reactivation strongly tracked TRB clonality.

Libraries were prepared by immunoSEQ multiplex PCR; TCRdb keeps only in-frame clonotypes and omits some of them. The sample was found to contain approximately 35,000 clones, and every one recurs. Per germline, CDR1 DFQATT and CDR2 SNEGSKA (reference sequence). This CDR3 contains 11 residues. The ends were cut back, 0 bases at V and 8 bases at J, with 7 bases in the middle. Peripheral blood was collected from the related graft donor on the marrow donation day. This clone was picked up a small number of times. Its cognate antigen is unknown. V is TRBV20-1 and J is TRBJ1-2; D gene ambiguous. This clonotype was obtained from a woman under 40 in good health and a related stem cell transplant donor. The sequencing input was PBMCs. As DNA, the CDR3 is TGCAGTGCTAGAGATCCCCCGGGCTACACCTTC. It specifies CSARDPPGYTF.